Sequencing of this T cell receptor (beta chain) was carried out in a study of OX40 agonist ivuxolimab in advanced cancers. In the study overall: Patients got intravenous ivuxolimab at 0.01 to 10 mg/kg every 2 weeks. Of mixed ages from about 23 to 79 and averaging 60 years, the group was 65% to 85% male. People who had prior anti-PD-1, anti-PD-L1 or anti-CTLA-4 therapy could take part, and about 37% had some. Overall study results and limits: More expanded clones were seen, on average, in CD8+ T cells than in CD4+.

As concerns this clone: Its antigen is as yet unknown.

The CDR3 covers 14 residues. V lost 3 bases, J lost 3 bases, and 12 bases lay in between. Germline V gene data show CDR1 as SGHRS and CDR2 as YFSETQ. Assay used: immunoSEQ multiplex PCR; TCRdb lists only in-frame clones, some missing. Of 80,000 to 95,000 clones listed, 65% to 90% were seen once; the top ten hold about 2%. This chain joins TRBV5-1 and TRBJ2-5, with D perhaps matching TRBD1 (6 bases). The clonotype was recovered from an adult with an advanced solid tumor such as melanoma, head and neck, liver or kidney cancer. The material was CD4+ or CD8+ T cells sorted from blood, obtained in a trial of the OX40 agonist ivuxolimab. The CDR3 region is CASSSQGSKETQYF. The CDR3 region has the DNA TGCGCCAGCAGCTCACAGGGTTCTAAAGAGACCCAGTACTTC.